A selection of T cell receptor beta chains follows, all from one sample in a study of molecular identifiers for immune sequencing clone quantification. MiXCR was run by TCRdb on the PCR reads, yielding one entry per CDR3 protein. This table holds 45,000 to 65,000 distinct CDR3 sequences, 20% to 25% found once. The sample comprised naive CD8+ T cells from blood, with Jurkat cell RNA spiked in. The receptors derive from a human donor in good health. Some libraries in this study had Jurkat cell RNA spiked in. The CDR3 runs from the conserved cysteine through the conserved F or W. Each record gives: CDR3 DNA, CDR3 protein, V gene, clone size, D gene, J gene. The D gene is left open where the match is weak. Some rows have no size entry. The others give once, few or many, or a class for an expanded clone.

TGTGCCAGCACGCTCGGGACAGGGGTTTATGGCTACACCTTC CASTLGTGVYGYTF TRBV12-3/TRBV12-4 many TRBD1 TRBJ1-2
TGCGCCAGCAGCCAAGGGACAGTATCCTACGAGCAGTACTTC CASSQGTVSYEQYF TRBV4-1 many . TRBJ2-7
TGCAGCGCCAGTGGGGAGACCCAGTACTTC CSASGETQYF TRBV29-1 . . TRBJ2-5
TGTGCGAGCAGCTTGGGCAGCCGCTACGAGCAGTACTTC CASSLGSRYEQYF TRBV5-6 . . TRBJ2-7
TGCGCCAGCAGCCAAGAATCGCCCAGCGGGGAGCAGTATTTT CASSQESPSGEQYF TRBV4-3 many TRBD2 TRBJ2-3
TGTGCCAGCGGCTTGGAGCCTTCCTCCCCCGGTGCGCGGTATTTT CASGLEPSSPGARYF TRBV7-9 . . TRBJ2-3
TGCAGTGCTAGAGGACAGAGAGTAGTGTACGAGCAGTACTTC CSARGQRVVYEQYF TRBV20-1 . . TRBJ2-7
TGTGCCAGCAGCTTAGCGGGGGGGATTCAAGAGACCCAGTACTTC CASSLAGGIQETQYF TRBV7-8 many TRBD2 TRBJ2-5
TGTGCCAGCAGTCTTGGCGGGAGGGCCACCTACGAGCAGTACTTC CASSLGGRATYEQYF TRBV6-5 many TRBD2 TRBJ2-7
TGTGCCAGCAGCCCGCCCGGGGGGGCCGTCACTGAAGCTTTCTTT CASSPPGGAVTEAFF TRBV7-9 many . TRBJ1-1
TGTGCCAGCAGTCCCTGGGCAGGGTCAGGGGAGCTGTTTTTT CASSPWAGSGELFF TRBV28 . . TRBJ2-2
TGCAGCGTTGAAGGGTGGGCTAGCGGGGAAAACACAGATACGCAGTATTTT CSVEGWASGENTDTQYF TRBV29-1 many TRBD2 TRBJ2-3
TGTGCCAGCAGTTTGGGGCAACATACGCAGTATTTT CASSLGQHTQYF TRBV12-3/TRBV12-4 many . TRBJ2-3
TGCGCCAGCAGCCAAGAAGGCACCGGAGGAACTGAAGCTTTCTTT CASSQEGTGGTEAFF TRBV4-1 many . TRBJ1-1
TGTGCCAGCAGCACAGAGGACAGACTGAACACTGAAGCTTTCTTT CASSTEDRLNTEAFF TRBV7-2 many . TRBJ1-1
TGTGCCAGCAGTGGAGGGACTCCTAGTCTTTTC CASSGGTPSLF TRBV2 many . TRBJ2-1
TGTGCCAGCAGTCCCCCCGGCAGGGACATCAATGGCTACACCTTC CASSPPGRDINGYTF TRBV28 many . TRBJ1-2
TGCGCCAGCAGCCAAGAAAGGTACAGCAATCAGCCCCAGCATTTT CASSQERYSNQPQHF TRBV4-1 many . TRBJ1-5
TGTGCCAACAGTGACTCGGCGGGAGGGCCCTACAAGCAGTACTTC CANSDSAGGPYKQYF TRBV2 . TRBD2 TRBJ2-7
TGTGCCAGCATCCAGGGACCTTTCAACAATGAGCAGTTCTTC CASIQGPFNNEQFF TRBV27 . . TRBJ2-1
TGTGCCAGCTCACCAATTTCGGGCGGGAGCTCCTACGAGCAGTACTTC CASSPISGGSSYEQYF TRBV18 . TRBD2 TRBJ2-7
TGCGCCAGCAGCCAAGGACAGGTGGGATATGAAGCTTTCTTT CASSQGQVGYEAFF TRBV4-3 many . TRBJ1-1
TGTGCCAGCAGCCAAGAGTGGGGGGGCACAGATACGCAGTATTTT CASSQEWGGTDTQYF TRBV4-2 many . TRBJ2-3
TGTGCCAGTAGTATCGGAGGTAGCTCCTACAATGGGCAGTTCTTC CASSIGGSSYNGQFF TRBV19 . . TRBJ2-1
TGTGCCAGCAGCTCGCGGACAGGCACAGATACGCAGTATTTT CASSSRTGTDTQYF TRBV11-3 many . TRBJ2-3
TGTGCCAGCGCTGCCCTCCTTCGTACAGATACGCAGCATTTT CASAALLRTDTQHF TRBV6-2/TRBV6-3 . . TRBJ1-5
TGTGCCTGGGACAGCCAAAACACCGGGGAGCTGTTTTTT CAWDSQNTGELFF TRBV30 many . TRBJ2-2
TGTGCCACCAGTGATTGGACGAAGGGGTCTGAAGCTTTCTTT CATSDWTKGSEAFF TRBV24-1 many . TRBJ1-1
TGCGCCAGCAGCCAAGCACAAGGGGACTGTGGCTACACCTTC CASSQAQGDCGYTF TRBV4-1 . . TRBJ1-2
TGTGCCAGCAGCCCGACAGCTATGAACACTGAAGCTTTCTTT CASSPTAMNTEAFF TRBV27 many . TRBJ1-1
TGTGCCAGCACCAAAGGGGGAAATCCCTTACCGTTCAACTCTGGGGCCAACGTCCTGACTTTC CASTKGGNPLPFNSGANVLTF TRBV6-5 . . TRBJ2-6
TGTGCCAGCAGTCCCCAAGCAGGGGGCCCCGGGGAGCTGTTTTTT CASSPQAGGPGELFF TRBV12-3/TRBV12-4 many TRBD1 TRBJ2-2
TGTGCCAGCAGCAATGGACTAGCGGGTCCCACCGGGGAGCTGTTTTTT CASSNGLAGPTGELFF TRBV7-9 many TRBD2 TRBJ2-2
TGTGCCAGCAGCTTGGGACAGGGAACCGGGGAGCTGTTTTTT CASSLGQGTGELFF TRBV7-9 few TRBD1 TRBJ2-2
TGTGCCAGCAGCTTAGTCCCAGATACGCAGTATTTT CASSLVPDTQYF TRBV7-9 many . TRBJ2-3
TGTGCCTGGAGTGCAGGGGGCGCGACTGAAGCTTTCTTT CAWSAGGATEAFF TRBV30 many TRBD1 TRBJ1-1
TGTGCCAGCAGTGATCCCCGCCCGATAAAGTATGGCTACACCTTC CASSDPRPIKYGYTF TRBV2 many . TRBJ1-2
TGTGCCAGCAGTTACTCGGCCTCCTACGAGCAGTACTTC CASSYSASYEQYF TRBV6-5 many . TRBJ2-7
TGCGCCAGCAGCCAGGGGACTAGCGGGTACACCGGGGAGCTGTTTTTT CASSQGTSGYTGELFF TRBV4-1 many TRBD2 TRBJ2-2
TGCAGTGCTAGATTGTTGGACAGTCCCCCCCGAGCTTTCTTT CSARLLDSPPRAFF TRBV20-1 many . TRBJ1-1
TGTGCCAGCACTAACAGGCTCAATCAGCCCCAGCATTTT CASTNRLNQPQHF TRBV12-3/TRBV12-4 many . TRBJ1-5
TGTGCCAGCAGCAAATTCGGACTAGCGGGAGCAGATACGCAGTATTTT CASSKFGLAGADTQYF TRBV7-9 many TRBD2 TRBJ2-3
TGCAGCGTTGACCTACCACACAGGGGAGGGTACGAGCAGTACTTC CSVDLPHRGGYEQYF TRBV29-1 many . TRBJ2-7
TGTGCCAGCAGCTCCGGGACAGGGATTAGGTACGAGCAGTACTTC CASSSGTGIRYEQYF TRBV6-5 many TRBD1 TRBJ2-7
TGTGCCAGCGGACAGGACACTGAAGCTTTCTTT CASGQDTEAFF TRBV7-9 many TRBD1 TRBJ1-1
TGTACCAGCAGTTTGGCAGCCACCAACGAGCAGTACTTC CTSSLAATNEQYF TRBV6-2/TRBV6-3 . . TRBJ2-7
TGTGCCAGCAGCCCCGGGGGGGGGAGCAATCAGCCCCAGCATTTT CASSPGGGSNQPQHF TRBV12-3/TRBV12-4 few . TRBJ1-5
TGTGCCAGTAGTACCCGGGAGGGCTCTGGGGCCAACGTCCTGACTTTC CASSTREGSGANVLTF TRBV19 many TRBD2 TRBJ2-6
TGTGCCATCAGTACGACAGAGGACGAGCAGTACTTC CAISTTEDEQYF TRBV10-3 many . TRBJ2-7
TGTGCCAGCAGCTCACCCGACAGGGGGGTCTACGAGCAGTACTTC CASSSPDRGVYEQYF TRBV7-8 many TRBD1 TRBJ2-7
TGTGCCAGCAGCTTAGATGGGGGGGAAGCTTTCTTT CASSLDGGEAFF TRBV7-6 many . TRBJ1-1
TGTGCCAGCAGCTTATTACAGGAATATACAGATACGCAGTATTTT CASSLLQEYTDTQYF TRBV7-9 few . TRBJ2-3
TGTGCCAGCAGTTCCTATTTCGGGAATGAAAAACTGTTTTTT CASSSYFGNEKLFF TRBV28 few . TRBJ1-4
TGTGCCAGCAGCTTAGGCAACACTGTAGCTTTCTTT CASSLGNTVAFF TRBV11-3 . . TRBJ1-1
TGCGCCAGCAGCCAAGATTACCCCGTCCCTGAAGCTTTCTTT CASSQDYPVPEAFF TRBV4-3 . . TRBJ1-1
TGTGCCAGCAGCGCCACAGGGGGAACCTACGAGCAGTACTTC CASSATGGTYEQYF TRBV9 many TRBD1 TRBJ2-7
TGTGCCAGCACCAATGAGCGGGAGGAGACCCAGTACTTC CASTNEREETQYF TRBV12-3/TRBV12-4 many TRBD2 TRBJ2-5
TGCAGTGCTAGGGACAGCCAGTTTCAGCCCCAGCATTTT CSARDSQFQPQHF TRBV20-1 many . TRBJ1-5
TGTGCCACCAGTGATTTGCGGGGACTAGAGGATGAGCAGTTCTTC CATSDLRGLEDEQFF TRBV24-1 many TRBD2 TRBJ2-1
TGCGCCAGCAGCCAAGATAGCGGGGGTTACAATGAGCAGTTCTTC CASSQDSGGYNEQFF TRBV4-1 many TRBD2 TRBJ2-1